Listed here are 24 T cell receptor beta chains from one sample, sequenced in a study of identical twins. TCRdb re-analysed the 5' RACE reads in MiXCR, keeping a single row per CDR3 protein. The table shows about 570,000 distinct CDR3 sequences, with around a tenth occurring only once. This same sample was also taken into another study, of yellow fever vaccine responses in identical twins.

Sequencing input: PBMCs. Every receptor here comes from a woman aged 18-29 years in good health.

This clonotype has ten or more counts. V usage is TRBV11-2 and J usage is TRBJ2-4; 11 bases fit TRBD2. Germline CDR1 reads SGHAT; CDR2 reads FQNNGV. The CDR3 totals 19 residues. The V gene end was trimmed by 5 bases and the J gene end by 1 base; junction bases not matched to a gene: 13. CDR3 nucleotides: TGTGCCAGCAGCGCTGCCGGGACTAGCGGTTTCTCGGCCAAAAACATTCAGTACTTC. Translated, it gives CASSAAGTSGFSAKNIQYF. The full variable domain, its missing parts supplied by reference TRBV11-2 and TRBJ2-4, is EAGVAQSPRYKIIEKRQSVAFWCNPISGHATLYWYQQILGQGPKLLIQFQNNGVVDDSQLPKDRFSAERLKGVDSTLKIQPAKLEDSAVYLCASSAAGTSGFSAKNIQYFGAGTRLSVL.

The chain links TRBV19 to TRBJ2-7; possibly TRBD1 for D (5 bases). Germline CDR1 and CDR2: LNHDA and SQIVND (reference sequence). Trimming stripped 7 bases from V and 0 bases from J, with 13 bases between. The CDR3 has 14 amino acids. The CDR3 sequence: CASKLTALSYEQYF. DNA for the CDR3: TGTGCCAGTAAATTGACAGCCCTCTCCTACGAGCAGTACTTC.

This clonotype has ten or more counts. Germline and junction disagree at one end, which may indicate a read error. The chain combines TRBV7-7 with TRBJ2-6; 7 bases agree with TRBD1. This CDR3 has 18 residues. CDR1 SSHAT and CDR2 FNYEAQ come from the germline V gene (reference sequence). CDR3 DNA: TGTGCTAGCAGCTCCGACAGGGACATATTCTCTGGGGCCAACGTCCTGACTTTC. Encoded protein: CASSSDRDIFSGANVLTF. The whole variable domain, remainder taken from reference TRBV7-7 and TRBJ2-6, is GAGVSQSPRYKVTKRGQDVTLRCDPISSHATLYWYQQALGQGPEFLTYFNYEAQPDKSGLPSDRFSAERPEGSISTLTIQRTEQRDSAMYRCASSSDRDIFSGANVLTFGAGSRLTVL.

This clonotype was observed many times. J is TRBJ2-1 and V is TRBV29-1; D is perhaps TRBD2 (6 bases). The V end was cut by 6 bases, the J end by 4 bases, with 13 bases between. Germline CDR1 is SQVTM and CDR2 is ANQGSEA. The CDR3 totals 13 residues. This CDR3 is CSVRDDSYNEQFF. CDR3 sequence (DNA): TGCAGCGTGCGGGACGATTCTTACAATGAGCAGTTCTTC.

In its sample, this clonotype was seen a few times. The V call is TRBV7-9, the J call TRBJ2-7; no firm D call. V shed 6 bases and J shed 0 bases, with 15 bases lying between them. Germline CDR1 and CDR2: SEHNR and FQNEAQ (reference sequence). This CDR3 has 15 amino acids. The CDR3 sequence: CASRPPDLRSYEQYF. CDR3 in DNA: TGTGCCAGCAGGCCACCCGACTTACGCTCCTACGAGCAGTACTTC.

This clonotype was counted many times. CDR3 in amino acids: CASSVPGEGSGANVLTF. The CDR3 DNA is TGTGCCAGCAGCGTCCCAGGGGAGGGCTCTGGGGCCAACGTCCTGACTTTC. J is TRBJ2-6 and V is TRBV9; D might be TRBD2 (7 bases). The V end was cut by 2 bases, the J end by 0 bases, with 12 bases between. This CDR3 has 17 residues. CDR1 and CDR2 (germline): SGDLS, YYNGEE.

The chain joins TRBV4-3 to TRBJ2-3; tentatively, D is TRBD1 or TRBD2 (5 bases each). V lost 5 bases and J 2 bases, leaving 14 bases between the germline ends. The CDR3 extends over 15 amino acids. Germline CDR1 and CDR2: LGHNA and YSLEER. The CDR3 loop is CASSMGVTHTDTQYF. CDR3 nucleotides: TGCGCCAGCAGCATGGGGGTTACTCACACAGATACGCAGTATTTT.

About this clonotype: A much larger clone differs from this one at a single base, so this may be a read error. For the CDR3, the DNA is TGCGCCAGCAGCGCCCTAGCGGGGCAGTACAATGAGCAGTTCTTC. Amino acid sequence: CASSALAGQYNEQFF. The genes are TRBV5-1 and TRBJ2-1, with 9 nucleotides matching TRBD2. With V trimmed by 4 bases and J by 4 bases, 6 bases remained unmatched. Per the germline V gene, CDR1 is SGHRS and CDR2 is YFSETQ. This CDR3 region has 15 residues.

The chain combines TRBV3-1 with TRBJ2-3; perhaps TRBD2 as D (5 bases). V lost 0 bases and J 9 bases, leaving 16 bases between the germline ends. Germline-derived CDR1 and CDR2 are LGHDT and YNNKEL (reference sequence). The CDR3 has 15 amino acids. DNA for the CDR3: TGTGCCAGCAGCCAAGATCGAGCGGAGTCTGCGACGCAGTATTTT. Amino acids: CASSQDRAESATQYF.

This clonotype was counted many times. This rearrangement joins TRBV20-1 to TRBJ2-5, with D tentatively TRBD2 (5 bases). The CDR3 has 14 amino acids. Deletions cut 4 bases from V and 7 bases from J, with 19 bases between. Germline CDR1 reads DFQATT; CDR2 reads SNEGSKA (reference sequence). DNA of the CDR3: TGCAGTGCTATTCCAGTTGAGCGGAAGGGGACCCAGTACTTC. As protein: CSAIPVERKGTQYF.

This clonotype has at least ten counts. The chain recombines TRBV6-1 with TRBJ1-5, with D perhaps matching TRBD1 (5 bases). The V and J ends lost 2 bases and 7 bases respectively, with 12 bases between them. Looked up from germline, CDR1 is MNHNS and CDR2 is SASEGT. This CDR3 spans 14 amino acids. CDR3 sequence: CASSERRAYQPQHF. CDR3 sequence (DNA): TGTGCCAGCAGTGAACGCAGGGCGTACCAGCCCCAGCATTTT.

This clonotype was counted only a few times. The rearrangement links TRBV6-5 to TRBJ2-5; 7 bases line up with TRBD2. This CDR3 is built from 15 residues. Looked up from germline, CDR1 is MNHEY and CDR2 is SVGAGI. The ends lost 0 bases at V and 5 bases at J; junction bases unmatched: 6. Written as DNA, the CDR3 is TGTGCCAGCAGTTACTCGGGGAGGGCCGAGGAGACCCAGTACTTC. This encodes CASSYSGRAEETQYF.

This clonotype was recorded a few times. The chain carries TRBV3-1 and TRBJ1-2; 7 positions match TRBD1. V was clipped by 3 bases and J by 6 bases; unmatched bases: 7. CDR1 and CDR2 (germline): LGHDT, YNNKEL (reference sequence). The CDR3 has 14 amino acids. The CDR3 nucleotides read TGTGCCAGCAGCCACCCCGAGGGGGCCCATGGCTACACCTTC. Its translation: CASSHPEGAHGYTF.

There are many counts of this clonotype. The CDR3 coding sequence is TGCGCCAGCACGTGGCAGGGGAGTCGGGGTGAGCAGTTCTTC. As protein: CASTWQGSRGEQFF. The rearrangement uses TRBV5-1 and TRBJ2-1; possibly TRBD1 for D (6 bases). V shed 6 bases and J shed 9 bases, with 19 bases lying between them. From germline, CDR1 is SGHRS and CDR2 YFSETQ. The CDR3 runs to 14 residues.

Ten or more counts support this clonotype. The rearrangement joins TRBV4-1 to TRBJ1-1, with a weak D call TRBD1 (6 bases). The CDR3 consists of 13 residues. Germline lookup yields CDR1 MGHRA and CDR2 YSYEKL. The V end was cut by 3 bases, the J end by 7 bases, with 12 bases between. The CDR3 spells CASSHQDSSEAFF. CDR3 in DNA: TGCGCCAGCAGCCACCAGGACAGCAGTGAAGCTTTCTTT.

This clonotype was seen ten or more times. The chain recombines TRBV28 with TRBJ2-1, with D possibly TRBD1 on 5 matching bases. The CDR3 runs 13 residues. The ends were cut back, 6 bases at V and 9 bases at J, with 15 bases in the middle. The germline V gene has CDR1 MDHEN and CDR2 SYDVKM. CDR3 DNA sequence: TGTGCCAGCAGGAACAACAGGAAGGGTGAGCAGTTCTTC. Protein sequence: CASRNNRKGEQFF.

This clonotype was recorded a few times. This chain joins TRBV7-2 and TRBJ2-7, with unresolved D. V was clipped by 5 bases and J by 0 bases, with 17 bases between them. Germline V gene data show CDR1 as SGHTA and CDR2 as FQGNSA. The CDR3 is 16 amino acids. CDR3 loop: CASSPITSDLSYEQYF. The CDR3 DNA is TGTGCCAGCAGCCCCATCACGTCAGATCTCTCCTACGAGCAGTACTTC.

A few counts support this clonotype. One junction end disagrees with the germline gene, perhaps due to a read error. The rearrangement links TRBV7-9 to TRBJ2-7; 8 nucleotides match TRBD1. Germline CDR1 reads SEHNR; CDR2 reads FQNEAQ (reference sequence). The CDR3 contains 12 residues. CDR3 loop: CASSPPDRAALF. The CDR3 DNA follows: TGTGCCAGCAGCCCGCCGGACAGGGCAGCGCTGTTC.

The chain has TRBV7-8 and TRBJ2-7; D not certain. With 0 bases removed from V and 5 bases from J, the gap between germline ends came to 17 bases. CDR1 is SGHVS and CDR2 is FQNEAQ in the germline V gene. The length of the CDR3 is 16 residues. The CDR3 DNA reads TGTGCCAGCAGCTTAGCACTCGCGGCAATGTCTGACGAGCAGTACTTC. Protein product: CASSLALAAMSDEQYF.

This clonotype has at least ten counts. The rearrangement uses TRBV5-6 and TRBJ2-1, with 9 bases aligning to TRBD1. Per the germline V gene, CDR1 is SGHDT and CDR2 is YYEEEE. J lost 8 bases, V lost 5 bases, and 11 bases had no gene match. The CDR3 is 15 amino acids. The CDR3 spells CASSRYRGPVHEQFF. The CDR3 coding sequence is TGTGCCAGCAGTCGCTACAGGGGGCCGGTCCATGAGCAGTTCTTC.

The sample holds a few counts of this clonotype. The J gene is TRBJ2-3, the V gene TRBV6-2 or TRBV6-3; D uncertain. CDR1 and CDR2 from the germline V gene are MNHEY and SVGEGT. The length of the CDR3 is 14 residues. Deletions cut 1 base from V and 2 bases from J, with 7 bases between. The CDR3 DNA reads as TGTGCCAGCAGTTACTTCAGACTCACAGATACGCAGTATTTT. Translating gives CASSYFRLTDTQYF.

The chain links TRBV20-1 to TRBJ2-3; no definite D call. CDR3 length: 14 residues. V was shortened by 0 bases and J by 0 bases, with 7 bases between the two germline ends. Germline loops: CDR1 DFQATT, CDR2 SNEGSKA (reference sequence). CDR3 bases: TGCAGTGCTAGAGATCCCGACAGCACAGATACGCAGTATTTT. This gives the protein CSARDPDSTDTQYF.

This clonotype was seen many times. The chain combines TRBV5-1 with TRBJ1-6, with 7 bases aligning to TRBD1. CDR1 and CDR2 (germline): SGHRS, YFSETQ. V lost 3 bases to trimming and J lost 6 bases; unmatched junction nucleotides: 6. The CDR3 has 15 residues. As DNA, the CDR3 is TGCGCCAGCAGCTGGGGACAGTCTTTTAATTCACCCCTCCACTTT. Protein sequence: CASSWGQSFNSPLHF.

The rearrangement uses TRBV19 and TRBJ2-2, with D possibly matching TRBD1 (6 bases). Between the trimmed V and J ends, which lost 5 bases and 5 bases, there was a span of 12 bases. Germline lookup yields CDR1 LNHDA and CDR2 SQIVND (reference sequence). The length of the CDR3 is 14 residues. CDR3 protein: CASSGYRATGELFF. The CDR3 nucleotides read TGTGCCAGTAGTGGCTACAGGGCGACCGGGGAGCTGTTTTTT.